The rows below give T cell receptor beta chains drawn from one sample of a study of cytomegalovirus exposure and HLA in healthy donors. The table came from immunoSEQ multiplex PCR; TCRdb's copy has only in-frame clones and leaves some out. The data hold around 300,000 clones, with 70% to 90% observed a single time. Material for sequencing was PBMCs. Source of these receptors: a woman under 30 in good health and CMV-seronegative. Each CDR3 is given with its conserved first and last residue. A D gene is named only where the DNA matches it firmly. Size values are once, few and many counts, or a class for expanded clones, and some rows have none.

- TRBJ2-7 few TRBV2 TGTGCCAGCACCAAGGGGCCCTCTGGCGAGCAGTACTTC CASTKGPSGEQYF
- TRBJ2-7 - TRBV28 TGTGCCAGCAGTTTCCCCACACAAGGGGGCGAGCAGTACTTC CASSFPTQGGEQYF
- TRBJ1-2 - TRBV11-2 TGTGCCAGCAGCTTAGACAGTTTTGCCTCCTATGGCTACACCTTC CASSLDSFASYGYTF
TRBD1 TRBJ2-5 - TRBV6-6 TGTGCCAGCAGTTACTCGAGACAGGGGGAAAAAGAGACCCAGTACTTC CASSYSRQGEKETQYF
TRBD1 TRBJ1-5 - TRBV27 TGTGCCAGCAGTTTAACCGGGACAGGGAAAGGTCAGCCCCAGCATTTT CASSLTGTGKGQPQHF
- TRBJ1-2 - TRBV5-6 TGTGCCAGCAGCATACCCGTCGGACAGCCCGAGCGCTACACCTTC CASSIPVGQPERYTF
TRBD2 TRBJ2-3 once TRBV11-2 TGTGCCAGCAGTCGATCGGGACTAGGAACAGATACGCAGTATTTT CASSRSGLGTDTQYF
- TRBJ2-3 - TRBV7-2 TGTGCCAGCAGCGCCGGGGGTAGCACAGATACGCAGTATTTT CASSAGGSTDTQYF
- TRBJ1-1 few TRBV5-6 TGTGCCAGCAGCTTCGCGGGCCGCTGGGGGGGCACTGAAGCTTTCTTT CASSFAGRWGGTEAFF
- TRBJ2-5 - TRBV2 TGTGCCAGCAGTGATCGTAGTATTGAGACCCAGTACTTC CASSDRSIETQYF
- TRBJ2-2 - TRBV14 TGTGCCAGCAGCCAAGAACCTCAGCGCACCGGGGAGCTGTTTTTT CASSQEPQRTGELFF
TRBD1 TRBJ2-1 - TRBV9 TGTGCCAGCACACAGGGGCTAGTGGCCAATGAGCAGTTCTTC CASTQGLVANEQFF
TRBD1 TRBJ1-1 - TRBV9 TGTGCCAGCAGCGTAGTGCCAACAGGGGGGGAGACTGAAGCTTTCTTT CASSVVPTGGETEAFF
- TRBJ1-6 - TRBV11-2 TGTGCCAGCAGCCCCGCGTTCGGGGGGCGCTTCTCCCAAGGAACCCTCCACTTT CASSPAFGGRFSQGTLHF
- TRBJ1-5 - TRBV7-6 TGTGCCAGCAGCCGGGACACTGATCAGCCCCAGCATTTT CASSRDTDQPQHF
- TRBJ1-2 once TRBV11-2 TGTGCCAGCAGCTTAGGGGTAGCTCCGACTAACTATGGCTACACCTTC CASSLGVAPTNYGYTF
- TRBJ1-1 - TRBV11-1 TGTGCCAGCAGCTCGTCTCGGGTGAACACTGAAGCTTTCTTT CASSSSRVNTEAFF
- TRBJ1-5 - TRBV6-5 TGTGCCAGCAGCCGCAGGGGTCAGCCCCAGCATTTT CASSRRGQPQHF
- TRBJ2-2 - TRBV29-1 TGCAGCGTTAGCCCCGCAGGGTGGAACACCGGGGAGCTGTTTTTT CSVSPAGWNTGELFF
- TRBJ1-2 - TRBV29-1 TGCAGCGTTGAAGGGCAGGGCGGCTATGGCTACACCTTC CSVEGQGGYGYTF
TRBD2 TRBJ2-4 - TRBV13 TGTGCCAGCAGCTTAGGGACTAGCGGAAAAAACATTCAGTACTTC CASSLGTSGKNIQYF
TRBD2 TRBJ2-3 few TRBV2 TGTGCCAGCATCTTAATGCCCGGGACTAGCGGCACAGATACGCAGTATTTT CASILMPGTSGTDTQYF
- TRBJ1-2 - TRBV29-1 TGCAGCGTCCCCTTTGGCGGGGCAGGCGGCAACACCTTC CSVPFGGAGGNTF
TRBD1 TRBJ1-4 - TRBV7-9 TGTTCCAGCAGCATAAGGGGCGGGACAGGGCTTTCAACTAATGAAAAACTGTTTTTT CSSSIRGGTGLSTNEKLFF
TRBD2 TRBJ2-7 few TRBV18 TGTGCCAGCTCACTTGGGACTAGCGGGGGCGAGCAGTACTTC CASSLGTSGGEQYF
TRBD1 TRBJ2-7 - TRBV30 TGTGCCTGGGGCCCAGGGACAGGAGTCTACGAGCAGTACTTC CAWGPGTGVYEQYF
- TRBJ1-5 few TRBV9 TGTGCCAGCAGCGTAGGCTCGGGTAGCAATCAGCCCCAGCATTTT CASSVGSGSNQPQHF
- TRBJ1-2 - TRBV27 TGTGCCAGCAGTTTAGAGGAATCGGGTAGTCATGGCTACACCTTC CASSLEESGSHGYTF
TRBD2 TRBJ2-3 once TRBV2 TGTGCCAGCAGCCGAGCGGGGGGGATCACAGATACGCAGTATTTT CASSRAGGITDTQYF
TRBD1 TRBJ1-6 - TRBV6-6 TGTGCCAGCAGTTACGCGGAGGGACAGCATAATTCACCCCTCCACTTT CASSYAEGQHNSPLHF
TRBD1 TRBJ1-6 - TRBV5-8 TGTGCCAGCAGCCGGACAGGGGTCCCCAGAAGTTCACCCCTCCACTTT CASSRTGVPRSSPLHF
TRBD1 TRBJ1-1 - TRBV13 TGTGCCAGCAGCTTAGGCCGGACAGGGGTTGCTTTCTTT CASSLGRTGVAFF
TRBD2 TRBJ2-2 - TRBV9 TGTGCCAGCAGCAGGAAGCGGGGGCCCAACACCGGGGAGCTGTTTTTT CASSRKRGPNTGELFF
TRBD2 TRBJ2-7 once TRBV2 TGTGCCAGCCGCTCGGGGGGGCTCTACGAGCAGTACTTC CASRSGGLYEQYF
TRBD1 TRBJ1-2 - TRBV13 TGTGCCAGCAGCACCCGGGACAGGCAAAACTATGGCTACACCTTC CASSTRDRQNYGYTF
- TRBJ1-1 few TRBV6-4 TGTGCCAGCAGTGAGGGGGCGGGCACTGAAGCTTTCTTT CASSEGAGTEAFF
TRBD1 TRBJ2-3 - TRBV5-1 TGCGCCAGCAGCGGGGGGACAGGGGCAGGGGCAGATACGCAGTATTTT CASSGGTGAGADTQYF
- TRBJ2-2 few TRBV2 TGTGCCAGCAGTGAAAATGCGCTGACCGGGGAGCTGTTTTTT CASSENALTGELFF
TRBD1 TRBJ2-1 - TRBV6-4 TGTGCCAGCAGTCCACAGGGGGCCGTTTACAATGAGCAGTTCTTC CASSPQGAVYNEQFF
- TRBJ1-4 - TRBV9 TGTGCCAGCAGCGCATACTCAGGGTCTAATGAAAAACTGTTTTTT CASSAYSGSNEKLFF
- TRBJ1-5 - TRBV5-5 TGTGCCAGCAGCTTGTATCTCGGGCAGCCCCAGCATTTT CASSLYLGQPQHF
- TRBJ1-2 - TRBV5-4 TGTGCCAGCAGCCCACAACTAGGCGATGGCTACACCTTC CASSPQLGDGYTF
TRBD2 TRBJ2-3 - TRBV6-6 TGTGCCAGCAGTAAGTCCAGCGGGGGCACAGATACGCAGTATTTT CASSKSSGGTDTQYF
- TRBJ2-3 - TRBV6-4 TGTGCCAGCAGTGTCGAGTCCTCCACTAGCACAGATACGCAGTATTTT CASSVESSTSTDTQYF
TRBD2 TRBJ2-7 once TRBV5-6 TGTGCCAGCAGCTTGGGACTAGCGGGGGTATCCGAGCAGTACTTC CASSLGLAGVSEQYF
- TRBJ1-3 - TRBV6-1 TGTGCCACCCAATTCAGGGTGACTGGAAACACCATATATTTT CATQFRVTGNTIYF
- TRBJ1-6 - TRBV27 TGTGCCAGCAGTTTGGGTAGGCGGGGAAATTCACCCCTCCACTTT CASSLGRRGNSPLHF
- TRBJ2-2 - TRBV4-1 TGCGCCAGCAGCCAAGACTATCAGGCCTCGGGGACCGGGGAGCTGTTTTTT CASSQDYQASGTGELFF
- TRBJ2-7 - TRBV5-6 TGTGCCAGCAGCTTACCGGGAGTATACGAGCAGTACTTC CASSLPGVYEQYF
TRBD1 TRBJ1-1 - TRBV9 TGTGCCAGCAGCGATCAACTGACAGGGATGAACACTGAAGCTTTCTTT CASSDQLTGMNTEAFF
- TRBJ1-3 - TRBV5-6 TGTGCCAGCAGCTTGACGGGGGGTGACACCATATATTTT CASSLTGGDTIYF
TRBD2 TRBJ2-7 - TRBV2 TGTGCCAGCAGTGGGGGTAGCGGGGGGGCCTACGAGCAGTACTTC CASSGGSGGAYEQYF
TRBD1 TRBJ2-7 - TRBV7-9 TGTTCCAGCAGCTTCGGGACAGCAGGAAACGAGCAGTACTTC CSSSFGTAGNEQYF
- TRBJ2-1 - TRBV4-2 TGTGCCAGCAGCCAGGGATCAGGGGGGACCGACAATGAGCAGTTCTTC CASSQGSGGTDNEQFF
TRBD2 TRBJ2-7 - TRBV6-5 TGTGCCAGCAGCCAATCCGGGACTAGCGGTTACGAGCAGTACTTC CASSQSGTSGYEQYF
- TRBJ2-6 - TRBV5-4 TGTGCCAGCAGCGCGGATTTGCCTGGGGCCAACGTCCTGACTTTC CASSADLPGANVLTF